This T cell receptor beta chain came from a study of CD8 T cells in Susac syndrome. V lost 1 base and J 8 bases, leaving 14 bases between the germline ends. The CDR3 has 14 amino acids. Germline V gives CDR1 MGHRA, CDR2 YSYEKL. This clonotype was recorded only once. Random hexamers primed reverse transcription of roughly 0.5 to 1 ug RNA. The amplification used immunoSEQ multiplex PCR on TCR beta CDR3; it spanned 54 Vbeta and 13 Jbeta. TCRdb used MiXCR to reprocess the immunoSEQ multiplex PCR reads, holding one entry per CDR3 protein. This sample has about 430,000 distinct CDR3 sequences; around 83% occur once, and the top ten carry about 0.1%.

This TCR came from a human donor with multiple sclerosis. Sequencing input: CD8+ T cells from PBMCs. The chain is built from TRBV4-1 and TRBJ1-1, with D uncertain. Here the CDR3 reads CASSQATAPLEAFF. As DNA, the CDR3 is TGCGCCAGCAGCCAAGCCACAGCTCCCCTAGAAGCTTTCTTT.